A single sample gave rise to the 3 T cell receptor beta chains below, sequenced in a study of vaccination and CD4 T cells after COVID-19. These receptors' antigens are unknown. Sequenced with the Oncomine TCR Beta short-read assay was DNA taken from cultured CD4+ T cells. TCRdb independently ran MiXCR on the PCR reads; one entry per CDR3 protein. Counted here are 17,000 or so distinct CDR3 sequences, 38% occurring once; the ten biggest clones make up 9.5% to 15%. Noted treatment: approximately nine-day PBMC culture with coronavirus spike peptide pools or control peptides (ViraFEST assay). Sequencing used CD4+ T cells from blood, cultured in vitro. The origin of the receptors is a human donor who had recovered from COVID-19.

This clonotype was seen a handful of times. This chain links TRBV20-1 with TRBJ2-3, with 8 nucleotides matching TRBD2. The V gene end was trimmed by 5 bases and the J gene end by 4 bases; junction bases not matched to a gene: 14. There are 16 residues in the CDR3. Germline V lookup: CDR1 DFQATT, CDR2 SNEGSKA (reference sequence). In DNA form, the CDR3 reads TGCAGTGCTGACGGGAGGGGTCGGGGTGGCGCAGATACGCAGTATTTT. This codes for CSADGRGRGGADTQYF.

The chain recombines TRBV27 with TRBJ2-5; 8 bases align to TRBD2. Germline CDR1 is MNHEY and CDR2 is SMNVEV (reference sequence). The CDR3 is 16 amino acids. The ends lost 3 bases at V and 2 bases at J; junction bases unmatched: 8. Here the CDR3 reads CASSLSSAGGQETQYF. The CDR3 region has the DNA TGTGCCAGCAGTTTGTCGTCTGCGGGAGGACAAGAGACCCAGTACTTC.

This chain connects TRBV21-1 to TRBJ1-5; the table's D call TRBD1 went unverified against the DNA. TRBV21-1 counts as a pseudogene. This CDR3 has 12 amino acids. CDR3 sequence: CASIAGDQPQHF. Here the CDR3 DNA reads TGTGCCAGCATCGCAGGGGATCAGCCCCAGCATTTT.